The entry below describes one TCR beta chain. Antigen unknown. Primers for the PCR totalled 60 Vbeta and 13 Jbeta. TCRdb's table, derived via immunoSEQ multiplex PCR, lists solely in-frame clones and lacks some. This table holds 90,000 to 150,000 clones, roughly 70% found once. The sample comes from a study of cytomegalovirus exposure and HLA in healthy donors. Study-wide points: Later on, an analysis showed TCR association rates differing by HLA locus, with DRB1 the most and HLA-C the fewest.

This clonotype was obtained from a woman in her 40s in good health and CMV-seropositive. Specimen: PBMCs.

CDR3 in DNA: TGTGCCAGCAGCTCACTAGCGGGAGGGAACAATGAGCAGTTCTTC. Translating it yields CASSSLAGGNNEQFF. V gene TRBV11-3 combines with J gene TRBJ2-1; 13 nucleotides line up with TRBD2. Looked up from germline, CDR1 is SGHNT and CDR2 is YENEEA. Losses at the gene ends were 4 bases for V and 5 bases for J; bases not matched to a gene: 2. The CDR3 runs 15 residues.